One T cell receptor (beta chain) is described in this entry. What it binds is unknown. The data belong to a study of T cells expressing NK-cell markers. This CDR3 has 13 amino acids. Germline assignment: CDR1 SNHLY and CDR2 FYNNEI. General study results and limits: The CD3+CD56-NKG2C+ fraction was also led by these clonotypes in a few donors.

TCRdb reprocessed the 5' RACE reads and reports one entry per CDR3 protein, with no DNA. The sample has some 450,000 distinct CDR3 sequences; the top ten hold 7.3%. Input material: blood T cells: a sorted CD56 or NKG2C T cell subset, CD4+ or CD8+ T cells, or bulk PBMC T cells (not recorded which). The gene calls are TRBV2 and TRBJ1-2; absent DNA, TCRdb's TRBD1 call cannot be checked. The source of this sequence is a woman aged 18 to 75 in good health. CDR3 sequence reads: CASSAGRQYLYTF.